The rows below give T cell receptor beta chains drawn from one sample of a study of blood T cell repertoires in COVID-19. Assay: immunoSEQ multiplex PCR; the TCRdb copy retains only in-frame clones and omits some. This table has about 310,000 clones, more than 70% appearing once. The sample consisted of peripheral blood. Receptors originate from a woman between 45 and 60 years old who had recovered from COVID-19. Both conserved end residues are part of each CDR3. The D gene is left open where the match is weak. Clone sizes are given selectively: once, few, many, or a class where the clone is expanded.

>-|TRBD2|TRBV19|TRBJ2-3
CASSAGTSSNTQYF
TGTGCCAGTAGTGCCGGGACTAGCAGCAATACGCAGTATTTT
>-|TRBD2|TRBV6-2/TRBV6-3|TRBJ2-1
CASSPTSGLYNEQFF
TGTGCCAGCAGCCCTACTAGCGGGTTATACAATGAGCAGTTCTTC
>once|-|TRBV4-1|TRBJ1-1
CASSQEAVMNTEAFF
TGCGCCAGCAGCCAAGAGGCGGTTATGAACACTGAAGCTTTCTTT
>once|-|TRBV20-1|TRBJ2-1
CSARGQAEQFF
TGCAGTGCTAGAGGACAGGCTGAGCAGTTCTTC
>few|TRBD1|TRBV6-5|TRBJ2-7
CASNVGQYEQYF
TGTGCCAGCAACGTGGGACAGTACGAGCAGTACTTC
>-|TRBD1|TRBV6-5|TRBJ2-7
CASSYSGQGSYEQYF
TGTGCCAGCAGTTACTCGGGACAGGGATCCTACGAGCAGTACTTC
>-|-|TRBV10-3|TRBJ2-5
CAIGGREETQYF
TGTGCCATCGGGGGGAGAGAAGAGACCCAGTACTTC
>-|TRBD2|TRBV11-2|TRBJ2-3
CASSPTSGGAPDTQYF
TGTGCCAGCAGCCCAACTAGCGGGGGGGCTCCAGATACGCAGTATTTT
>-|TRBD2|TRBV3-1/TRBV3-2|TRBJ2-5
CAIQGLAGGKETQYF
TGTGCCATACAGGGCCTAGCGGGAGGGAAAGAGACCCAGTACTTC
>-|-|TRBV19|TRBJ1-5
CASSPGHSDQPQHF
TGTGCCAGTAGTCCGGGACACTCGGATCAGCCCCAGCATTTT
>-|TRBD1|TRBV5-5|TRBJ1-2
CASSSALLRTGASRGYTF
TGTGCCAGCAGTTCTGCCCTGTTACGGACAGGGGCTTCGAGGGGCTACACCTTC
>-|-|TRBV18|TRBJ2-5
CASSPLRGGETQYF
TGTGCCAGCTCACCACTCAGGGGCGGAGAGACCCAGTACTTC
>-|-|TRBV11-2|TRBJ2-2
CASSRRLIEGELFF
TGTGCCAGCAGCCGCCGACTGATTGAGGGGGAGCTGTTTTTT
>once|TRBD1|TRBV19|TRBJ1-2
CASSGTGSFGYTF
TGTGCCAGTTCCGGGACAGGTAGTTTTGGCTACACCTTC
>-|-|TRBV7-2|TRBJ1-6
CASSLERVAGSPLHF
TGTGCCAGCAGCTTAGAGCGAGTTGCGGGTTCACCCCTCCACTTT
>-|-|TRBV5-1|TRBJ2-5
CASSSSSGQETQYF
TGCGCCAGCAGCTCCTCGAGCGGCCAAGAGACCCAGTACTTC
>-|-|TRBV7-9|TRBJ1-4
CASSPSTEGAKLFF
TGTGCCAGCAGCCCTTCGACGGAGGGCGCAAAACTGTTTTTT
>-|-|TRBV11-2|TRBJ2-2
CASSLDGRGGNTGELFF
TGTGCCAGCAGCTTAGATGGGCGTGGAGGGAACACCGGGGAGCTGTTTTTT
>-|-|TRBV19|TRBJ2-7
CASNAGSSYEQYF
TGTGCCAGTAACGCAGGGTCCTCCTACGAGCAGTACTTC
>-|TRBD1|TRBV10-2|TRBJ2-4
CASSGDRTAKNIQYF
TGCGCCAGCAGTGGGGACAGAACAGCCAAAAACATTCAGTACTTC